This TCR beta chain was sequenced in a study of shared clonotypes between healthy human individuals. Study-level findings and limits: Sampling involved blood alone; tissue repertoires likely differ.

In germline, CDR1 is ENHRY, CDR2 SYGVKD. With 2 bases removed from V and 0 bases from J, the gap between germline ends came to 9 bases. The CDR3 has 15 amino acids. The protocol was immunoSEQ multiplex PCR, while the TCRdb copy is restricted to in-frame clones and leaves out a portion. The data contain over 850,000 clones, around three quarters of them singletons. CD45RA+ naive and CD45RA-negative memory subsets were separated from CD4+ cells. Comments on this clone: Its antigen remains unidentified.

The chain is built from TRBV10-3 and TRBJ2-3; D is possibly TRBD1 or TRBD2 (5 bases each). The sequencing sample was made of memory CD4+ T cells from PBMCs. As for subset: CD45RA-negative fraction. This TCR derives from a man younger than 30 in good health. Some clones in this sample may be carry-over from other donors' samples. CDR3 protein: CAISEGTYSTDTQYF. CDR3 in DNA: TGTGCCATCAGTGAGGGGACCTATAGCACAGATACGCAGTATTTT.